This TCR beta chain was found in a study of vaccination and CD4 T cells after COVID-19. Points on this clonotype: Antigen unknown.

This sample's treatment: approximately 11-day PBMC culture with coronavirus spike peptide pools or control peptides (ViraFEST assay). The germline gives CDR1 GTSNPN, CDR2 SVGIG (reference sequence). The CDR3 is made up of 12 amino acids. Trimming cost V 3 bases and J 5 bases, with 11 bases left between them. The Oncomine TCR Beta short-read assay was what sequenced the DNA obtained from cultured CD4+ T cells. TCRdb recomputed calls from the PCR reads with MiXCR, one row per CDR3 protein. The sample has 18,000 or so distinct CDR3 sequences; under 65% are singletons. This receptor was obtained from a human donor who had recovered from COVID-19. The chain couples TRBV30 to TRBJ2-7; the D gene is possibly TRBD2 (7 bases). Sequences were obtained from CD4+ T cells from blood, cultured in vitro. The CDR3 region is CAWRWGGDEQYF. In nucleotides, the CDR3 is TGTGCCTGGAGGTGGGGGGGCGACGAGCAGTACTTC.